These 11 T cell receptor beta chains came from one sample sequenced in a study of cytomegalovirus exposure and HLA in healthy donors. Profiled with immunoSEQ multiplex PCR; TCRdb holds only in-frame clones, not every one. The sample consists of around 160,000 clones, about 89% of them appearing once. Sequenced sample: PBMCs. All receptors come from a woman between 18 and 29 years old in good health and CMV-seropositive.

The chain employs TRBV11-2 and TRBJ2-3, with D perhaps matching TRBD2 (6 bases). The germline V gene encodes CDR1 SGHAT and CDR2 FQNNGV. With 8 bases removed from V and 1 base from J, the gap between germline ends came to 10 bases. The CDR3 totals 13 residues. The CDR3 loop is CASEWGGTDTQYF. The CDR3 DNA sequence: TGTGCCAGCGAATGGGGGGGCACAGATACGCAGTATTTT.

The chain joins TRBV5-6 to TRBJ2-5; 9 bases fit TRBD2. Germline CDR1 SGHDT, CDR2 YYEEEE. The V gene end was trimmed by 0 bases and the J gene end by 5 bases; junction bases not matched to a gene: 5. This CDR3 has 15 residues. The CDR3 nucleotides are TGTGCCAGCAGCTTGGTCACTAGCGGGCGGGAGACCCAGTACTTC. Translation: CASSLVTSGRETQYF.

This chain connects TRBV7-9 to TRBJ2-7; possible D gene TRBD2, 6 bases. The CDR3 is 15 amino acids. Germline V lookup: CDR1 SEHNR, CDR2 FQNEAQ (reference sequence). Trimming stripped 5 bases from V and 0 bases from J, with 14 bases between. CDR3 nucleotides: TGTGCCAGCAGCCCCCTGGAGGGGAGCTCCTACGAGCAGTACTTC. Translation: CASSPLEGSSYEQYF.

The CDR3, as DNA: TGTGCCAGCAGTTCAACGACTAGCGGGGTCAATGAGCAGTTCTTC. Its translation is CASSSTTSGVNEQFF. This sequence joins TRBV27 and TRBJ2-1; the match to TRBD2 covers 11 bases. Germline CDR1 MNHEY, CDR2 SMNVEV (reference sequence). V lost 4 bases and J lost 6; bases outside the gene matches: 5. This CDR3 contains 15 residues.

The chain uses TRBV5-1 and TRBJ1-5; D perhaps matches TRBD1 (6 bases). The CDR3 has 16 amino acids. The V and J ends lost 1 base and 6 bases respectively, with 17 bases between them. Germline V gene sequence: CDR1 SGHRS, CDR2 YFSETQ. CDR3 sequence: CASSLWAQGAGQPQHF. In DNA form, the CDR3 reads TGCGCCAGCAGCTTGTGGGCACAGGGAGCAGGTCAGCCCCAGCATTTT.

V is TRBV19 and J is TRBJ1-5; a weak D match, TRBD1 (6 bases). The ends were cut back, 6 bases at V and 6 bases at J, with 12 bases in the middle. CDR3 length: 13 amino acids. Germline V gives CDR1 LNHDA, CDR2 SQIVND (reference sequence). Here the CDR3 reads CASRQGGGQPQHF. The DNA for the CDR3 is TGTGCCAGTAGGCAAGGGGGTGGTCAGCCCCAGCATTTT.

The chain carries TRBV7-9 and TRBJ2-5; D uncertain. CDR1 and CDR2 from the germline V gene are SEHNR and FQNEAQ (reference sequence). The V end was cut by 8 bases, the J end by 2 bases, with 9 bases between. CDR3 length: 12 residues. CDR3 bases: TGTGCCAGCGGTACACAGCAAGAGACCCAGTACTTC. Its translation: CASGTQQETQYF.

This clone came up once. The V and J genes are TRBV5-1 and TRBJ2-5; 8 bases align to TRBD2. The V and J ends lost 1 base and 1 base, in that order; junction bases with no gene match: 3. The CDR3 has 15 residues. The germline CDR1 and CDR2 sequences are SGHRS and YFSETQ. The CDR3 DNA follows: TGCGCCAGCAGCTTGTCGACTAGCGCCCAAGAGACCCAGTACTTC. It encodes CASSLSTSAQETQYF.

As to this clone: At one of its ends the junction is not consistent with the germline gene, which may arise from a read error. V is TRBV27 and J is TRBJ1-1; maybe TRBD1 (6 bases). This CDR3 is built from 13 residues. Germline V gene data show CDR1 as MNHEY and CDR2 as SMNVEV (reference sequence). CDR3 residues: CASELFRGSETFF. The DNA of the CDR3 is TGTGCCAGCGAACTGTTCAGGGGTTCTGAAACTTTCTTT.

This chain uses TRBV29-1 with TRBJ1-1; D unclear. CDR3 length: 14 residues. V lost 4 bases to trimming and J lost 2 bases, with 14 bases between them. Germline CDR1 and CDR2: SQVTM and ANQGSEA. This CDR3 is CSVVLRFSNTEAFF. The CDR3 DNA follows: TGCAGCGTTGTACTTCGGTTTTCCAACACTGAAGCTTTCTTT.

The rearrangement links TRBV4-2 to TRBJ2-7; 11 bases match TRBD2. This CDR3 spans 15 amino acids. Trimming at V came to 5 bases and at J to 2 bases, leaving 5 bases not matched to a gene. CDR1 and CDR2 (germline): LGHNA, YNFKEQ. The CDR3 is CASSSGTSGAYEQYF. The CDR3 DNA reads as TGTGCCAGCAGCTCCGGGACTAGCGGCGCCTACGAGCAGTACTTC.